The 15 T cell receptor beta chains given below trace back to one sample, sequenced in a study of human T cells and chemical hapten exposure. Noted time point: patch test 1, 2 weeks after DPC sensitization. The treatment is: therapeutic diphenylcyclopropenone sensitization with weekly scalp DPC. Via MiXCR, TCRdb re-called the RACE reads, giving one row per CDR3 protein. This sample has around 110,000 distinct CDR3 sequences, with 9.5% to 13% found just once. The sequenced sample was whole blood, obtained in connection with sensitization to the hapten diphenylcyclopropenone (DPC). The receptors were sampled from a woman in her forties or fifties with alopecia areata. Some clones in this sample may be carry-over from other donors' samples.

The chain uses TRBV28 and TRBJ2-3; 9 bases match TRBD2. Trimming removed 7 bases from V and 9 bases from J; junction bases left unmatched: 14. The germline V gene has CDR1 MDHEN and CDR2 SYDVKM. The CDR3 loop spans 15 amino acids. The CDR3 region has the DNA TGTGCCAGCAAGAGAGGCGGGGGGGCCGTTATGACGCAGTATTTT. Protein: CASKRGGGAVMTQYF.

This clonotype was picked up a small number of times. The CDR3 region is CAIGGTTNTGELFF. As DNA, the CDR3 is TGTGCCATCGGAGGGACAACGAACACCGGGGAGCTGTTTTTT. V is TRBV24-1 and J is TRBJ2-2; D is tentatively TRBD1 or TRBD2 (6 bases each). The germline CDR1 and CDR2 sequences are KGHDR and SFDVKD. This CDR3 region has 14 residues. Trimming cost V 11 bases and J 0 bases, with 12 bases left between them.

In this sample, this clonotype turned up a few times. The chain is built from TRBV6-1 and TRBJ2-4; the match to TRBD2 covers 8 bases. The CDR3 sequence is 15 residues long. The germline CDR1 and CDR2 sequences are MNHNS and SASEGT. J was trimmed by 7 bases and V by 4 bases; bases with no gene match: 9. DNA of the CDR3: TGTGCCAGCAGTGGCGGGGGGCCCCCCCGGAACATTCAGTACTTC. Translation gives CASSGGGPPRNIQYF.

The chain couples TRBV5-4 to TRBJ2-2; a possible D gene is TRBD2 (5 bases). V was trimmed by 1 base and J by 2 bases, leaving 9 bases between them. Per the germline V gene, CDR1 is SGHNT and CDR2 is YYREEE (reference sequence). This CDR3 contains 15 residues. For the CDR3, the DNA is TGTGCCAGCAGCTTGAGGACGGGAAACACCGGGGAGCTGTTTTTT. It is translated as CASSLRTGNTGELFF.

This clonotype was detected ten times or more. The V and J genes are TRBV3-1 and TRBJ2-4; D possibly corresponds to TRBD2 (5 bases). V dropped 0 bases and J dropped 9 bases, with 21 bases sitting between them. Germline values: CDR1 LGHDT, CDR2 YNNKEL (reference sequence). CDR3 length: 17 amino acids. This chain's CDR3 is CASSQDKSGSERFIQYF. For the CDR3, the DNA is TGTGCCAGCAGCCAAGACAAGAGCGGCTCTGAACGGTTCATTCAGTACTTC.

This clonotype was found a few times. This chain links TRBV9 with TRBJ2-6, with D unresolved. Germline CDR1 SGDLS, CDR2 YYNGEE. Between the trimmed V and J ends, which lost 4 bases and 0 bases, there was a span of 8 bases. The CDR3 is 15 residues long. The CDR3 DNA is TGTGCCAGCAGCCCCCAAATCTCTGGGGCCAACGTCCTGACTTTC. Amino acids: CASSPQISGANVLTF.

The CDR3 here is CASSLAVGGAQETQYF. CDR3 nucleotide sequence: TGTGCCAGCAGCTTAGCTGTCGGGGGGGCCCAAGAGACCCAGTACTTC. V gene TRBV7-2 combines with J gene TRBJ2-5; the match to TRBD2 covers 8 bases. Trimming removed 0 bases from V and 1 base from J; junction bases left unmatched: 4. The CDR3 runs to 16 residues. The germline gives CDR1 SGHTA, CDR2 FQGNSA.

The V call is TRBV5-1, the J call TRBJ1-5; 8 bases match TRBD1. Germline loops: CDR1 SGHRS, CDR2 YFSETQ. With V trimmed by 3 bases and J by 0 bases, 2 bases remained unmatched. The length of the CDR3 is 15 residues. CDR3 sequence reads: CASSWTGSSNQPQHF. The CDR3 nucleotides read TGCGCCAGCAGCTGGACAGGGTCTAGCAATCAGCCCCAGCATTTT.

This clonotype was observed at least ten times. The chain links TRBV28 to TRBJ2-7; no clear D. The CDR3 has 11 residues. From germline, CDR1 is MDHEN and CDR2 SYDVKM. V was cut by 6 bases and J by 2 bases, with 5 bases left in between. CDR3 DNA sequence: TGTGCCAGCAGCTCTCCCTACGAGCAGTACTTC. Residues: CASSSPYEQYF.

V usage is TRBV2 and J usage is TRBJ1-3; D not resolved. Germline V gene data show CDR1 as SNHLY and CDR2 as FYNNEI. V dropped 1 base and J dropped 0 bases, with 10 bases sitting between them. This CDR3 contains 16 residues. As DNA, the CDR3 is TGTGCCAGCAGTGAAGTCGGCGGCTCCTCTGGAAACACCATATATTTT. It encodes CASSEVGGSSGNTIYF.

The chain has TRBV20-1 and TRBJ1-1; 7 bases match TRBD1. CDR3 length: 13 amino acids. The germline V gene encodes CDR1 DFQATT and CDR2 SNEGSKA (reference sequence). With V trimmed by 7 bases and J by 0 bases, 5 bases remained unmatched. Written as DNA, the CDR3 is TGCAGTGTTAGGGGGCAGCTGAACACTGAAGCTTTCTTT. Protein product: CSVRGQLNTEAFF.

This clonotype came up once. A read error may be the cause here, since a much bigger clone is one base away. The chain links TRBV23-1 to TRBJ1-6; possible D gene TRBD1, 6 bases. TRBV23-1 is marked as an open reading frame, function uncertain. Trimming took 3 bases from V and 15 from J, leaving 12 bases between them. The CDR3 consists of 12 residues. CDR3 sequence (DNA): TGCGCCAGCAGTCAGGCCGAAGGGGGCCTCCACTTT. This codes for CASSQAEGGLHF.

This chain links TRBV20-1 with TRBJ2-1, with 9 bases aligning to TRBD2. Germline trimming cut 4 bases from V and 9 bases from J; bases unmatched to any gene: 7. CDR1 is DFQATT and CDR2 is SNEGSKA in the germline V gene (reference sequence). The CDR3 sequence is 13 residues long. Written as DNA, the CDR3 is TGCAGTGCTACGGGGACTAGCCCTGGTGAGCAGTTCTTC. As protein: CSATGTSPGEQFF.

This clonotype was seen ten or more times. The genes are TRBV4-3 and TRBJ2-7; D is possibly TRBD1 (6 bases). V was trimmed by 4 bases and J by 4 bases, leaving 14 bases between them. The CDR3 contains 14 residues. CDR1 is LGHNA, CDR2 YSLEER, per germline. The CDR3 region is CASSPRTGSYEQYF. DNA of the CDR3: TGCGCCAGCAGCCCTAGAACAGGGTCTTACGAGCAGTACTTC.

Ten or more counts support this clonotype. The V and J genes are TRBV7-2 and TRBJ1-1; 8 nucleotides align to TRBD1. Germline values: CDR1 SGHTA, CDR2 FQGNSA. The CDR3 is made up of 14 amino acids. The V segment lost 0 bases and the J segment 11 bases; nucleotides outside the gene matches: 8. CDR3 in amino acids: CASSLATGAPSAFF. The CDR3 nucleotides read TGTGCCAGCAGCTTAGCGACAGGGGCGCCGTCCGCTTTCTTT.